The source of this T cell receptor beta chain is a study of blood T cell repertoires in COVID-19. With V trimmed by 6 bases and J by 4 bases, 11 bases remained unmatched. Germline CDR1 LGHDT, CDR2 YNNKEL (reference sequence). The length of the CDR3 is 16 residues. Patients in Seattle were enrolled during active infection, then followed longitudinally. Clones were sequenced by immunoSEQ multiplex PCR, and TCRdb holds only the in-frame ones, with some missing. The data show about 34,000 clones, more than 65% seen once. Material: peripheral blood. The chain uses TRBV3-1 (or the pseudogene TRBV3-2) and TRBJ2-2, with TRBD1 identical over 7 bases. This TCR came from a man between 65 and 80 years old with COVID-19, enrolled during active disease. The CDR3 DNA reads TGTGCCAGCAGGGGGACAGTTCCTAGGTTCACCGGGGAGCTGTTTTTT. This translates into CASRGTVPRFTGELFF.